Below are 32 T cell receptor beta chains sequenced from a single sample in a study of a mutant IDH1 vaccine in newly diagnosed glioma. These receptors have no known antigen. The method was immunoSEQ multiplex PCR; TCRdb's version includes in-frame clones alone and lacks a portion of them. The repertoire holds about 50,000 clones, with 70% to 85% as singletons. Time point: week 47, end of study. The study gave 300 ug of mutant IDH1 20-mer peptide per vaccine dose, with topical imiquimod. Source: PBMCs, taken from a glioma patient whose treatment included an IDH1 peptide vaccine. The receptors originated from a woman in her forties with glioma. Some clones in this sample may be carry-over from other donors' samples.

The chain combines TRBV10-3 with TRBJ1-2; 7 bases agree with TRBD1. CDR3 size: 15 residues. Germline assignment: CDR1 ENHRY and CDR2 SYGVKD. After removal of 2 bases from V and 5 bases from J, the junction contained 8 bases not matched to a gene. CDR3 in amino acids: CAISEGTDFGYGYTF. The CDR3 coding sequence is TGTGCCATCAGTGAGGGGACAGATTTTGGATATGGCTACACCTTC.

V and J are TRBV9 and TRBJ1-1; D is undetermined. The CDR3 has 13 amino acids. The germline gives CDR1 SGDLS, CDR2 YYNGEE. The V and J ends lost 0 bases and 4 bases respectively, with 7 bases between them. For the CDR3, the DNA is TGTGCCAGCAGCGTAGAGGGAGTCACTGAAGCTTTCTTT. This sequence encodes CASSVEGVTEAFF.

The rearrangement joins TRBV21-1 to TRBJ1-5. TRBV21-1 is flagged as a pseudogene. This CDR3 has 10 amino acids. CDR3 in amino acids: CASLRQPQHF. CDR3 sequence (DNA): TGTGCCAGTTTGCGGCAGCCCCAGCATTTT.

The chain employs TRBV30 and TRBJ1-6; D uncertain. There are 13 residues in the CDR3. Germline V gene data show CDR1 as GTSNPN and CDR2 as SVGIG (reference sequence). V dropped 5 bases and J dropped 4 bases, with 9 bases sitting between them. Here the CDR3 reads CAWATHYNSPLHF. CDR3 nucleotides: TGTGCCTGGGCGACACATTATAATTCACCCCTCCACTTT.

V is TRBV2 and J is TRBJ2-1; D is undetermined. Germline V lookup: CDR1 SNHLY, CDR2 FYNNEI. The length of the CDR3 is 13 residues. The V gene lost 8 bases and the J gene lost 8 bases, with 16 bases spanning the gap. CDR3 sequence reads: CASGPGLVYEQFF. The CDR3 nucleotides are TGTGCCAGCGGGCCGGGTTTAGTCTATGAGCAGTTCTTC.

The chain employs TRBV6-5 and TRBJ1-3; 7 nucleotides match TRBD1. The ends lost 6 bases at V and 2 bases at J; junction bases unmatched: 4. The CDR3 runs to 14 residues. Germline-derived CDR1 and CDR2 are MNHEY and SVGAGI. This CDR3 is CASRPGTAGNTIYF. CDR3 nucleotide sequence: TGTGCCAGCAGGCCCGGGACAGCTGGAAACACCATATATTTT.

The V gene is TRBV11-2, the J gene TRBJ2-7; the D gene is possibly TRBD1 (6 bases). Germline-derived CDR1 and CDR2 are SGHAT and FQNNGV. This CDR3 region has 16 residues. With 0 bases removed from V and 3 bases from J, the gap between germline ends came to 15 bases. CDR3 sequence (DNA): TGTGCCAGCAGCTTAGAGGACAGAGTCAGAATCTACGAGCAGTACTTC. It encodes CASSLEDRVRIYEQYF.

The CDR3 loop is CATSRGIRQYTGELFF. The CDR3 DNA reads TGTGCCACCAGCAGAGGAATACGACAGTACACCGGGGAGCTGTTTTTT. The chain has TRBV15 and TRBJ2-2, with TRBD1 as a possible D gene (5 bases). The CDR3 runs to 16 residues. Germline CDR1 LNHNV, CDR2 YYDKDF (reference sequence). The germline V and J ends were trimmed by 1 base and 3 bases, with 12 bases remaining between them.

This chain links TRBV11-2 with TRBJ2-1; TRBD1 matches 10 bases. Looked up from germline, CDR1 is SGHAT and CDR2 is FQNNGV. Germline trimming cut 5 bases from V and 0 bases from J; bases unmatched to any gene: 4. The CDR3 is 16 amino acids. For the CDR3, the DNA is TGTGCCAGCAGCCCGAGACAGGGGGCCTCCTACAATGAGCAGTTCTTC. It encodes CASSPRQGASYNEQFF.

The V and J genes are TRBV5-6 and TRBJ1-2; D not resolved. Trimming left V 0 bases short and J 2 bases short, with 5 bases between. This CDR3 has 13 residues. Germline-derived CDR1 and CDR2 are SGHDT and YYEEEE. CDR3 nucleotide sequence: TGTGCCAGCAGCTTGGGGGAGAACTATGGCTACACCTTC. The encoded protein is CASSLGENYGYTF. Combining the CDR3 with reference TRBV5-6 and TRBJ1-2 gives the whole variable domain DAGVTQSPTHLIKTRGQQVTLRCSPKSGHDTVSWYQQALGQGPQFIFQYYEEEERQRGNFPDRFSGHQFPNYSSELNVNALLLGDSALYLCASSLGENYGYTFGSGTRLTVV.

This chain's CDR3 is CASSTRQGGYEQYF. CDR3 sequence (DNA): TGTGCCAGCAGTACCCGACAGGGGGGCTACGAGCAGTACTTC. The chain links TRBV6-6 to TRBJ2-7, with 9 bases aligning to TRBD1. Germline V CDR1 and CDR2: MNHNY, SVGAGI (reference sequence). This CDR3 has 14 amino acids. Trimming removed 5 bases from V and 3 bases from J; junction bases left unmatched: 5.

This clone was seen more than once but under ten times. The V gene is TRBV2, the J gene TRBJ1-2; tentative D call: TRBD1 (5 bases). CDR1 and CDR2 from the germline V gene are SNHLY and FYNNEI. This CDR3 spans 13 amino acids. Trimming stripped 3 bases from V and 7 bases from J, with 12 bases between. In nucleotides, the CDR3 is TGTGCCAGCAGTGAGTTAGGGCAGGGTGGCTACACCTTC. This translates into CASSELGQGGYTF. Combining the CDR3 with reference TRBV2 and TRBJ1-2 gives the whole variable domain EPEVTQTPSHQVTQMGQEVILRCVPISNHLYFYWYRQILGQKVEFLVSFYNNEISEKSEIFDDQFSVERPDGSNFTLKIRSTKLEDSAMYFCASSELGQGGYTFGSGTRLTVV.

V usage is TRBV6-5 and J usage is TRBJ1-6; 9 bases are shared with TRBD1. Germline-derived CDR1 and CDR2 are MNHEY and SVGAGI. V lost 6 bases to trimming and J lost 9 bases; unmatched junction nucleotides: 9. This CDR3 has 15 residues. DNA of the CDR3: TGTGCCAGCAGACTCTCAGGGACAGGGTCTTCACCCCTCCACTTT. It encodes CASRLSGTGSSPLHF.

This rearrangement joins TRBV6-5 to TRBJ2-1; no clear D gene. The CDR3 is made up of 15 amino acids. V dropped 0 bases and J dropped 4 bases, with 10 bases sitting between them. Germline CDR1 and CDR2: MNHEY and SVGAGI. Here the CDR3 reads CASSYSIGLYNEQFF. The CDR3 nucleotides read TGTGCCAGCAGTTACTCGATTGGCCTGTACAATGAGCAGTTCTTC.

The CDR3 DNA reads as TGTGCCAGCAGCTTGCGGACAGCGAACACCGGGGAGCTGTTTTTT. Translating it yields CASSLRTANTGELFF. This chain connects TRBV7-8 to TRBJ2-2, with D tentatively TRBD1 (6 bases). Germline assignment: CDR1 SGHVS and CDR2 FQNEAQ. The CDR3 spans 15 residues. The germline V and J ends were trimmed by 3 bases and 0 bases, with 8 bases remaining between them.

The J gene is TRBJ2-7, the V gene TRBV13; D remains unclear. CDR3 size: 14 residues. The germline V and J ends were trimmed by 0 bases and 4 bases, with 10 bases remaining between them. Germline lookup yields CDR1 PRHDT and CDR2 FYEKMQ (reference sequence). The CDR3 coding sequence is TGTGCCAGCAGCTTAGGACAGACGGCTTACGAGCAGTACTTC. It yields the protein CASSLGQTAYEQYF.

With regard to this clone: Other DNA variants within this sample encode the same CDR3. The chain couples TRBV2 to TRBJ1-1; maybe TRBD1 (5 bases). Germline CDR1 and CDR2: SNHLY and FYNNEI. Trimming shortened V by 8 bases and J by 1 base, and 14 bases separated the two germline ends. The CDR3 has 14 residues. The CDR3: CASVQGRQNTEAFF. As DNA, the CDR3 is TGTGCCAGCGTCCAGGGAAGACAGAACACTGAAGCTTTCTTT.

This chain links TRBV9 with TRBJ2-6; 8 bases align to TRBD1. The CDR3 has 17 amino acids. Germline CDR1 reads SGDLS; CDR2 reads YYNGEE. J was trimmed by 0 bases and V by 4 bases; bases with no gene match: 6. The CDR3 loop reads CASSPRQGPSGANVLTF. The CDR3 nucleotides are TGTGCCAGCAGCCCCAGACAGGGGCCCTCTGGGGCCAACGTCCTGACTTTC.

The chain carries TRBV19 and TRBJ2-1; 10 bases fit TRBD2. V was pared by 2 bases and J by 10 bases, with 5 bases of the junction left unmatched. The CDR3 sequence is 14 residues long. Germline V gene data show CDR1 as LNHDA and CDR2 as SQIVND (reference sequence). The CDR3 bases are TGTGCCAGTAGTATATTAGTAGCGGGGGGCGAGCAGTTCTTC. It yields the protein CASSILVAGGEQFF.

In this sample, this clone turned up once. The V call is TRBV25-1, the J call TRBJ1-3; D possibly corresponds to TRBD1 (6 bases). Trimming took 8 bases from V and 0 from J, leaving 8 bases between them. This CDR3 has 13 residues. CDR1 and CDR2 (germline): MGHDK, SYGVNS. The CDR3 loop is CASQTGSGNTIYF. The CDR3 coding sequence is TGTGCCAGCCAGACAGGCTCTGGAAACACCATATATTTT.

In this sample, this clone turned up once. This chain joins TRBV2 and TRBJ1-5, with D uncertain. V dropped 6 bases and J dropped 7 bases, with 13 bases sitting between them. The CDR3 consists of 13 residues. Looked up from germline, CDR1 is SNHLY and CDR2 is FYNNEI. The CDR3 nucleotides read TGTGCCAGCAGACCCCCGATAGGGCAGCCCCAGCATTTT. Translating gives CASRPPIGQPQHF.

V is TRBV21-1 and J is TRBJ2-7; no check of the table's D call, TRBD2, against the DNA was made. TRBV21-1 is a pseudogene segment. CDR3 size: 10 residues. DNA of the CDR3: TGCGGGACTTACCCCTACGAGCAGTACTTC. This gives the protein CGTYPYEQYF.

V usage is TRBV19 and J usage is TRBJ1-1, with D possibly TRBD1 on 5 matching bases. From germline, CDR1 is LNHDA and CDR2 SQIVND (reference sequence). The CDR3 contains 14 residues. The V end lost 4 bases, the J end lost 4 bases, and 13 bases lay between the germline ends. CDR3 sequence (DNA): TGTGCCAGTAGTAAACAGGTTGATGGCACTGAAGCTTTCTTT. This gives the protein CASSKQVDGTEAFF.

The chain links TRBV4-3 to TRBJ1-2, with 7 positions matching TRBD1. This CDR3 has 17 amino acids. Germline V gene sequence: CDR1 LGHNA, CDR2 YSLEER. V lost 1 base and J lost 4; bases outside the gene matches: 12. The CDR3 sequence: CASSQARDSQNIYGYTF. CDR3 nucleotides: TGCGCCAGCAGCCAAGCCCGGGACAGCCAAAATATCTATGGCTACACCTTC.

This chain's CDR3 is CASSPGGDPLPYEQYF. Written as DNA, the CDR3 is TGTGCCAGCAGTCCCGGGGGGGACCCCCTGCCTTACGAGCAGTACTTC. This chain uses TRBV9 with TRBJ2-7; 8 positions match TRBD2. Germline V CDR1 and CDR2: SGDLS, YYNGEE. This CDR3 is built from 16 residues. The J segment lost 4 bases and the V segment lost 5 bases, leaving 14 bases of the junction unmatched.

V and J are TRBV4-1 and TRBJ2-3; no clear D gene. Per germline, CDR1 MGHRA and CDR2 YSYEKL. The CDR3 totals 17 residues. Trimming removed 2 bases from V and 0 bases from J, with 15 bases in between. The CDR3 bases are TGCGCCAGCAGCCAACGGTTCGATAGGGTTAGCACAGATACGCAGTATTTT. Its protein product is CASSQRFDRVSTDTQYF.

The chain couples TRBV5-4 to TRBJ1-6; possible D gene TRBD1, 6 bases. V lost 4 bases and J 13 bases, leaving 24 bases between the germline ends. The CDR3 loop spans 16 amino acids. CDR1 and CDR2 from the germline V gene are SGHNT and YYREEE (reference sequence). As DNA, the CDR3 is TGTGCCAGCAGCACCGGGGGGCAGCAGGGATTCTCCCCCCTCCACTTT. It codes for CASSTGGQQGFSPLHF.

This rearrangement joins TRBV30 to TRBJ2-3, with 8 bases aligning to TRBD2. The CDR3 spans 13 residues. Germline V gene sequence: CDR1 GTSNPN, CDR2 SVGIG (reference sequence). Trimming cost V 4 bases and J 1 base; bases outside gene matches: 1. CDR3 DNA sequence: TGTGCCTGGACAGCGGGGGGCACAGATACGCAGTATTTT. It is translated as CAWTAGGTDTQYF.

Points on this clone: One junction end disagrees with the germline gene, perhaps due to a read error. The chain recombines TRBV7-7 with TRBJ2-3; TRBD1 matches at 11 bases. The length of the CDR3 is 13 residues. From germline, CDR1 is SSHAT and CDR2 FNYEAQ (reference sequence). The CDR3 is CASSLGQGAYQYF. CDR3 DNA sequence: TGTGCTAGCAGCTTAGGACAGGGGGCGTATCAGTATTTT.

This clone has a handful of counts. V usage is TRBV4-2 and J usage is TRBJ1-5; 9 nucleotides line up with TRBD1. The CDR3 length is 13 residues. Germline values: CDR1 LGHNA, CDR2 YNFKEQ. Germline trimming cut 4 bases from V and 5 bases from J; bases unmatched to any gene: 0. The CDR3 nucleotides are TGTGCCAGCAGCCGGGACAGGGATCAGCCCCAGCATTTT. Protein sequence: CASSRDRDQPQHF.

The chain is built from TRBV25-1 and TRBJ1-4; tentatively, D is TRBD1 (6 bases). Looked up from germline, CDR1 is MGHDK and CDR2 is SYGVNS. This CDR3 comprises 14 residues. The V gene lost 8 bases and the J gene lost 8 bases, with 18 bases spanning the gap. The DNA of the CDR3 is TGTGCCAGCGGGGATGGTGGACAGCGAGAAAAACTGTTTTTT. Its translation: CASGDGGQREKLFF.

The chain uses TRBV7-2 and TRBJ1-2; D is unclear. CDR1 is SGHTA, CDR2 FQGNSA, per germline. This CDR3 is 14 amino acids long. Trimming shortened V by 2 bases and J by 4 bases, and 11 bases separated the two germline ends. The CDR3 DNA sequence: TGTGCCAGCAGCTTAAACGGACCTCCCTATGGCTACACCTTC. It is translated as CASSLNGPPYGYTF.